A single sample is the source of the 29 T cell receptor beta chains below, sequenced in a study of T cells after somatic rescue of genetic block. Measured with immunoSEQ multiplex PCR; TCRdb has only the in-frame clones, and not every one. The top ten hold roughly 2.8% of the sample, which has 70,000 or so clones, under 95% seen once. Sequenced input: peripheral blood mononuclear cells (PBMCs). The receptors originated from a man aged 35 to 55.

The rearrangement joins TRBV7-9 to TRBJ1-1; 10 bases align to TRBD1. With V trimmed by 4 bases and J by 5 bases, 7 bases remained unmatched. The V gene's germline CDR1 is SEHNR and CDR2 FQNEAQ (reference sequence). This CDR3 is built from 15 residues. The CDR3 DNA reads TGTGCCAGCAGCTCGACAGGGGGCGCCTCAACTGAAGCTTTCTTT. As protein: CASSSTGGASTEAFF. The full variable domain, completed using reference TRBV7-9 and TRBJ1-1, is DTGVSQNPRHKITKRGQNVTFRCDPISEHNRLYWYRQTLGQGPEFLTYFQNEAQLEKSRLLSDRFSAERPKGSFSTLEIQRTEQGDSAMYLCASSSTGGASTEAFFGQGTRLTVV.

The V and J genes are TRBV11-3 and TRBJ2-5; D not resolved. There are 13 residues in the CDR3. V lost 6 bases, J lost 2 bases, and 10 bases lay in between. Germline V gene lookup returns CDR1 SGHNT and CDR2 YENEEA. The CDR3 sequence: CASSLGLQETQYF. CDR3 in DNA: TGTGCCAGCAGTTTGGGTTTACAAGAGACCCAGTACTTC.

The CDR3 DNA reads TGTGCCTCCCACTGGGGCTCCTACAATGAGCAGTTCTTC. It is translated as CASHWGSYNEQFF. The gene calls are TRBV9 and TRBJ2-1; D gene uncertain. CDR3 length: 13 amino acids. The ends were cut back, 10 bases at V and 0 bases at J, with 11 bases in the middle. Germline V gives CDR1 SGDLS, CDR2 YYNGEE.

The rearrangement links TRBV30 to TRBJ2-7; 9 nucleotides agree with TRBD2. With 0 bases clipped from V and 6 bases from J, the junction kept 6 bases outside the gene matches. This CDR3 comprises 14 residues. CDR1 and CDR2 (germline): GTSNPN, SVGIG (reference sequence). CDR3 region: CAWSVVAGVSEQYF. The DNA of the CDR3 is TGTGCCTGGAGTGTAGTAGCGGGGGTATCCGAGCAGTACTTC.

The V call is TRBV7-6, the J call TRBJ2-1; D remains ambiguous. Per germline, CDR1 SGHVS and CDR2 FNYEAQ. The CDR3 is 13 amino acids. V lost 1 base and J 7 bases, leaving 8 bases between the germline ends. The CDR3 DNA follows: TGTGCCAGCAGCTTAGAAGCGTTTAATGAGCAGTTCTTC. Protein: CASSLEAFNEQFF. The whole variable domain, filled in from reference TRBV7-6 and TRBJ2-1, reads GAGVSQSPRYKVTKRGQDVALRCDPISGHVSLYWYRQALGQGPEFLTYFNYEAQQDKSGLPNDRFSAERPEGSISTLTIQRTEQRDSAMYRCASSLEAFNEQFFGPGTRLTVL.

The chain recombines TRBV5-6 with TRBJ2-7, with a weak D call TRBD2 (5 bases). Trimming cost V 1 base and J 2 bases, with 16 bases left between them. CDR3 length: 16 residues. Germline CDR1 and CDR2: SGHDT and YYEEEE. CDR3 amino acids: CASSLLGSGLPYEQYF. The CDR3 region has the DNA TGTGCCAGCAGCTTGCTGGGGAGTGGACTTCCCTACGAGCAGTACTTC.

The chain carries TRBV6-5 and TRBJ2-2, with a weak D call TRBD1 (6 bases). V lost 2 bases, J lost 9 bases, and 10 bases lay in between. Germline V gene lookup returns CDR1 MNHEY and CDR2 SVGAGI. The length of the CDR3 is 13 residues. CDR3 nucleotides: TGTGCCAGCAGTTACGGGGGCGGCCGGGAGCTGTTTTTT. This translates into CASSYGGGRELFF.

V and J are TRBV6-1 and TRBJ2-5; 9 nucleotides match TRBD2. The DNA matches TRBJ2-7 better at its end, which makes the J call doubtful. Germline loops: CDR1 MNHNS, CDR2 SASEGT. CDR3 length: 12 amino acids. The CDR3 sequence is CASWASGVEQYF. In DNA form, the CDR3 reads TGTGCCAGCTGGGCTAGCGGGGTCGAGCAGTACTTC.

The chain uses TRBV30 and TRBJ2-2, with unresolved D. This CDR3 region has 11 residues. The germline gives CDR1 GTSNPN, CDR2 SVGIG (reference sequence). The V gene lost 2 bases and the J gene lost 8 bases, with 6 bases spanning the gap. In DNA, the CDR3 is TGTGCCTGGAGTCTTAGGGGGGAGCTGTTTTTT. Amino acids: CAWSLRGELFF.

The V and J genes are TRBV6-1 and TRBJ2-1; tentative D call: TRBD2 (6 bases). This CDR3 comprises 19 residues. CDR1 is MNHNS and CDR2 is SASEGT in the germline V gene. Trimming cost V 2 bases and J 0 bases, with 20 bases left between them. CDR3 in amino acids: CASSETNAWLAISYNEQFF. CDR3 DNA: TGTGCCAGCAGTGAAACGAATGCTTGGCTAGCGATCTCCTACAATGAGCAGTTCTTC.

The chain has TRBV28 and TRBJ2-5; D is uncertain. Germline V CDR1 and CDR2: MDHEN, SYDVKM. Trimming left V 4 bases short and J 0 bases short, with 3 bases between. The CDR3 sequence is 12 residues long. CDR3 amino acids: CASSWYQETQYF. The DNA for the CDR3 is TGTGCCAGCAGTTGGTACCAAGAGACCCAGTACTTC.

This chain connects TRBV19 to TRBJ2-6; no reliable D call. Germline V gene data show CDR1 as LNHDA and CDR2 as SQIVND (reference sequence). This CDR3 comprises 15 residues. The V end lost 0 bases, the J end lost 0 bases, and 3 bases lay between the germline ends. In nucleotides, the CDR3 is TGTGCCAGTAGTATAGACCGCTCTGGGGCCAACGTCCTGACTTTC. Encoded protein: CASSIDRSGANVLTF.

V usage is TRBV19 and J usage is TRBJ2-5, with TRBD2 matching 9 bases. The V gene's germline CDR1 is LNHDA and CDR2 SQIVND (reference sequence). Unmatched junction bases numbered 8, after V lost 6 bases and J lost 0 bases. The CDR3 runs to 16 residues. The CDR3 loop is CASSGGLAGDQETQYF. CDR3 bases: TGTGCCAGTAGCGGGGGGTTAGCGGGAGACCAAGAGACCCAGTACTTC.

V usage is TRBV6-6 and J usage is TRBJ2-7; 8 nucleotides match TRBD1. Germline V lookup: CDR1 MNHNY, CDR2 SVGAGI (reference sequence). Trimming took 7 bases from V and 6 from J; bases not matched to a gene: 5. The CDR3 is 12 amino acids. The CDR3 spells CASIDGTGEQYF. The CDR3 region has the DNA TGTGCCAGCATCGACGGGACAGGCGAGCAGTACTTC.

The chain couples TRBV18 to TRBJ1-1; D is unresolved. This CDR3 region has 15 residues. CDR1 KGHSH and CDR2 LQKENI come from the germline V gene. The V end was cut by 1 base, the J end by 1 base, with 10 bases between. The CDR3, as DNA: TGTGCCAGCTCACCACAGTACAGTCGGAACACTGAAGCTTTCTTT. Encoded protein: CASSPQYSRNTEAFF.

The chain uses TRBV10-2 and TRBJ2-2; 12 positions agree with TRBD2. Germline-derived CDR1 and CDR2 are WSHSY and SAAADI. V was clipped by 3 bases and J by 6 bases; unmatched bases: 5. This CDR3 has 16 amino acids. The DNA for the CDR3 is TGCGCCAGCAGTGAAGTGCTAGCGGGAGGGCCCGGGGAGCTGTTTTTT. Its translation is CASSEVLAGGPGELFF.

The V gene is TRBV7-8, the J gene TRBJ1-5; D possibly corresponds to TRBD1 (6 bases). Trimming removed 5 bases at V and 0 bases at J, with 11 bases between. Per germline, CDR1 SGHVS and CDR2 FQNEAQ. The CDR3 has 15 amino acids. For the CDR3, the DNA is TGTGCCAGCAGCAATATCAGGGGTAGCAATCAGCCCCAGCATTTT. Translating gives CASSNIRGSNQPQHF.

The V call is TRBV29-1, the J call TRBJ2-1, with TRBD1 matching over 7 bases. Germline-derived CDR1 and CDR2 are SQVTM and ANQGSEA. Trimming at V came to 1 base and at J to 6 bases, leaving 6 bases not matched to a gene. CDR3 length equals 14 residues. CDR3 residues: CSVEGQGKLNEQFF. In DNA form, the CDR3 reads TGCAGCGTTGAAGGACAGGGCAAGCTCAATGAGCAGTTCTTC.

The chain joins TRBV4-1 to TRBJ2-3; 11 nucleotides align to TRBD2. Germline trimming cut 4 bases from V and 5 bases from J; bases unmatched to any gene: 8. The CDR3 covers 16 residues. Germline CDR1 MGHRA, CDR2 YSYEKL. CDR3 loop: CASSLLPLAGGDTQYF. CDR3 DNA sequence: TGCGCCAGCAGCCTCCTTCCTCTAGCGGGAGGAGATACGCAGTATTTT.

This clone appeared once. This sequence joins TRBV5-1 and TRBJ2-2, with 11 bases identical to TRBD2. This CDR3 is 19 amino acids long. Germline CDR1 SGHRS, CDR2 YFSETQ. Losses at the gene ends were 2 bases for V and 0 bases for J; bases not matched to a gene: 9. CDR3 DNA: TGCGCCAGCAGCTTAGGTGGGCTAGCGGGAGGAACGAACACCGGGGAGCTGTTTTTT. Its protein is CASSLGGLAGGTNTGELFF. Drawing the rest from reference TRBV5-1 and TRBJ2-2, the complete variable domain is KAGVTQTPRYLIKTRGQQVTLSCSPISGHRSVSWYQQTPGQGLQFLFEYFSETQRNKGNFPGRFSGRQFSNSRSEMNVSTLELGDSALYLCASSLGGLAGGTNTGELFFGEGSRLTVL.

The chain recombines TRBV19 with TRBJ2-7; 11 bases align to TRBD1. CDR3 length: 15 amino acids. Trimming removed 7 bases from V and 6 bases from J; junction bases left unmatched: 11. Per the germline V gene, CDR1 is LNHDA and CDR2 is SQIVND (reference sequence). The CDR3 is CASTPPGTGGTEQYF. The CDR3 DNA reads as TGTGCCAGTACTCCCCCCGGGACAGGGGGAACCGAGCAGTACTTC.

The V call is TRBV2, the J call TRBJ1-2, with unresolved D. The germline V gene encodes CDR1 SNHLY and CDR2 FYNNEI. The germline V and J ends were trimmed by 6 bases and 4 bases, with 15 bases remaining between them. The CDR3 extends over 14 amino acids. For the CDR3, the DNA is TGTGCCAGCAGAGACGGGATTTTGGGCTATGGCTACACCTTC. As protein: CASRDGILGYGYTF.

The chain is built from TRBV19 and TRBJ1-2; D is possibly TRBD1 (5 bases). The CDR3 loop spans 15 amino acids. CDR1 and CDR2 (germline): LNHDA, SQIVND (reference sequence). V dropped 6 bases and J dropped 5 bases, with 19 bases sitting between them. The CDR3 DNA reads TGTGCCAGTAGCCTCCCGGGACCTGCACTTTATGGCTACACCTTC. Protein product: CASSLPGPALYGYTF.

The chain uses TRBV6-1 and TRBJ2-5, with 10 bases matching TRBD2. Germline V gene sequence: CDR1 MNHNS, CDR2 SASEGT. The CDR3 has 16 amino acids. J gave up 4 bases and V 2 bases, and 7 bases lay outside the gene matches. The CDR3 coding sequence is TGTGCCAGCAGTGAAATAGCGGGGGGTACAGGAGAGACCCAGTACTTC. Translating it yields CASSEIAGGTGETQYF.

The count of this clone is one. Here the CDR3 reads CATSRDRRGQETQYF. The CDR3 DNA sequence: TGTGCCACCAGCAGAGATAGGCGCGGTCAAGAGACCCAGTACTTC. This chain links TRBV15 with TRBJ2-5; D remains unclear. V was pared by 0 bases and J by 2 bases, with 10 bases between. The germline V gene encodes CDR1 LNHNV and CDR2 YYDKDF (reference sequence). The CDR3 is made up of 15 amino acids.

CDR3 DNA sequence: TGTGCCAGCAGCTTTCAGCGATCACCCCTCCACTTT. It yields the protein CASSFQRSPLHF. The chain links TRBV7-2 to TRBJ1-6; D is uncertain. The CDR3 runs to 12 residues. The germline V gene encodes CDR1 SGHTA and CDR2 FQGNSA. Trimming pared 3 bases from V and 10 bases from J, leaving 7 bases between. Full variable domain (missing parts from reference TRBV7-2 and TRBJ1-6): GAGVSQSPSNKVTEKGKDVELRCDPISGHTALYWYRQSLGQGLEFLIYFQGNSAPDKSGLPSDRFSAERTGGSVSTLTIQRTQQEDSAVYLCASSFQRSPLHFGNGTRLTVT.

The V gene is TRBV10-1, the J gene TRBJ1-6, with 7 nucleotides matching TRBD1. The germline CDR1 and CDR2 sequences are WNHNN and SYGVQD (reference sequence). The CDR3 contains 17 residues. With 2 bases clipped from V and 8 bases from J, the junction kept 12 bases outside the gene matches. CDR3 protein: CASSEEGSGGYDSPLHF. The CDR3 nucleotides read TGCGCCAGCAGTGAGGAAGGTTCAGGGGGATATGATTCACCCCTCCACTTT.

V is TRBV4-1 and J is TRBJ1-5, with a weak D call TRBD1 (5 bases). The V end lost 4 bases, the J end lost 7 bases, and 11 bases lay between the germline ends. The CDR3 runs to 13 residues. Germline lookup yields CDR1 MGHRA and CDR2 YSYEKL. CDR3 amino acids: CASSPRVGQPQHF. CDR3 sequence (DNA): TGCGCCAGCAGCCCCAGGGTAGGGCAGCCCCAGCATTTT.

This clone was detected only a few times. The chain couples TRBV5-6 to TRBJ1-5; the D is unclear. The CDR3 has 14 amino acids. V was shortened by 4 bases and J by 0 bases, with 8 bases between the two germline ends. Germline values: CDR1 SGHDT, CDR2 YYEEEE. The DNA for the CDR3 is TGTGCCAGCAGCGGCACGCTTAGCAATCAGCCCCAGCATTTT. Its translation is CASSGTLSNQPQHF.